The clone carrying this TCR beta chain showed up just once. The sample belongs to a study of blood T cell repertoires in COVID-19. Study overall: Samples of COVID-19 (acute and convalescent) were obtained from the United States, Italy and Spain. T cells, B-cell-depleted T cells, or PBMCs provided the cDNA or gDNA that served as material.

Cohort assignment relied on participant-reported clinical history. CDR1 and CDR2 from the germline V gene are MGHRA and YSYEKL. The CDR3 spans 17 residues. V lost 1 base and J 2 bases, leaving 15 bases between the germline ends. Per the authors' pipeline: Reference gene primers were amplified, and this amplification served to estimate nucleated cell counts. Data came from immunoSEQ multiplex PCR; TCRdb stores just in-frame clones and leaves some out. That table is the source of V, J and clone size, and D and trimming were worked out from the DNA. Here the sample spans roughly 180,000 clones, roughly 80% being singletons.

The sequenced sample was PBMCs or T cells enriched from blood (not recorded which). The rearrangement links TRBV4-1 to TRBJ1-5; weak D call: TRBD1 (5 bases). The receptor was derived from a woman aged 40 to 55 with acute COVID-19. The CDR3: CASSQGWGGEGNQPQHF. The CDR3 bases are TGCGCCAGCAGCCAAGGTTGGGGAGGGGAGGGCAATCAGCCCCAGCATTTT.